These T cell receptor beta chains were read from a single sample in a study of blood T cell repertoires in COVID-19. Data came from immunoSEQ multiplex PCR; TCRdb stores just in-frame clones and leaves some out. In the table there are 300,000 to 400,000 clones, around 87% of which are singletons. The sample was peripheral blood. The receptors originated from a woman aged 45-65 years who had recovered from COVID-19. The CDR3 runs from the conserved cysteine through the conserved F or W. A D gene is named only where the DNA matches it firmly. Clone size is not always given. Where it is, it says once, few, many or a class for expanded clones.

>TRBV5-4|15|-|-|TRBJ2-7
TGTGCCAGCAGCCCGAAGCCACCGGGATATCACGAGCAGTACTTC
CASSPKPPGYHEQYF
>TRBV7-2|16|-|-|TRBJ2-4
TGTGCCAGCAGCTTCCCGTCCGGGGTAGCCAAAAACATTCAGTACTTC
CASSFPSGVAKNIQYF
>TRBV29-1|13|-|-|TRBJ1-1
TGCAGCGTTGAAGGCAGATTGAACACTGAAGCTTTCTTT
CSVEGRLNTEAFF
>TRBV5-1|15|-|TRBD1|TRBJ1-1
TGCGCCAGCAGCCGCGGACAGGGGGCCTCCCATGGAGCTTTCTTT
CASSRGQGASHGAFF
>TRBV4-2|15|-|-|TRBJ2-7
TGTGCCAGCAGCCAAGACGACGGGATTGGGTCGGGGCAGTACTTC
CASSQDDGIGSGQYF
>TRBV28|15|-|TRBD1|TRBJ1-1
TGTGCCAGCAGTAGCCCCAGGGGGCCTTCCCCTGAAGCTTTCTTT
CASSSPRGPSPEAFF
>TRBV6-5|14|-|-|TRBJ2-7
TGTGCCTCTCGATGGGCAGGGGATGCCTACGAGCAGTACTTC
CASRWAGDAYEQYF
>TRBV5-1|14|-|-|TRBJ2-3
TGCGCCAGCAACTCACCCCCGCCCACAGATACGCAGTATTTT
CASNSPPPTDTQYF
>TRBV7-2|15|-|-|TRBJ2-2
TGTGCCAGCAGCCGTCAGCACAGGGAGATCGGGGAGCTGTTTTTT
CASSRQHREIGELFF
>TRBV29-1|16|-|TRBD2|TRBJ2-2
TGCAGCGTTGGCCTAGCGGGAGGGCCGGGCACCGGGGAGCTGTTTTTT
CSVGLAGGPGTGELFF
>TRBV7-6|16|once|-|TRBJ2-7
TGTGCCAGCAGAGCCACACAGGGATTCGATTCCTACGAGCAGTACTTC
CASRATQGFDSYEQYF
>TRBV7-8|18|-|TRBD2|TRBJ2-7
TGTGCCAGCACCCAGAGAGGACTAGCGGGTCAGAGCTCCTACGAGCAGTACTTC
CASTQRGLAGQSSYEQYF
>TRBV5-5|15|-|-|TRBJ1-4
TGTGCCAGCAGCTTGTTAGGGGGAACTAATGAAAAACTGTTTTTT
CASSLLGGTNEKLFF
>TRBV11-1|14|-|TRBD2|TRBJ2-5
TGTGCCAGCAGCTTGGGACTAGCGGAAGAGACCCAGTACTTC
CASSLGLAEETQYF
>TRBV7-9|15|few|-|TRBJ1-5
TGTGCCAGCAGCTTAGGGGATAGCGGCAATCAGCCCCAGCATTTT
CASSLGDSGNQPQHF
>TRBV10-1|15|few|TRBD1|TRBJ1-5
TGCGCCAGCAGGGCAGGGGGGTCCTACAATCAGCCCCAGCATTTT
CASRAGGSYNQPQHF
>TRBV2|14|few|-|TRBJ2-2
TGTGCCAGCATTGCTCAGTCGAACACCGGGGAGCTGTTTTTT
CASIAQSNTGELFF
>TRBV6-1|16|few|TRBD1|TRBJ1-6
TGTGCCAGCAGTGGCCGGACAGGGGGCATTAATTCACCCCTCCACTTT
CASSGRTGGINSPLHF
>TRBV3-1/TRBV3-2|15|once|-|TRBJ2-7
TGTGCCAGCAGCCAAGGGAGGGGCAAGGGCTACGAGCAGTACTTC
CASSQGRGKGYEQYF
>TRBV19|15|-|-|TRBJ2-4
TGTGCCAGTAGTATAGTTCAACATTCCGAAAACATTCAGTACTTC
CASSIVQHSENIQYF
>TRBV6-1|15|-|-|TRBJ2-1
TGTGCCAGCAAAAACGTAGAATCCTATTACAATGAGCAGTTCTTC
CASKNVESYYNEQFF